These 13 T cell receptor beta chains came from one sample sequenced in a study of early T cells in non-severe SARS-CoV-2 infection (dated by TCRdb to 2020 to 2022). The protocol used for the library was 5' RACE. Data came from a NextSeq 500. TCRdb trimmed the raw reads at Q25, called clones with MiXCR and kept productive beta chains. Each entry is one CDR3 protein sequence, shown with its most common DNA and genes. For this sample there are about 70,000 distinct CDR3 sequences; 11% appear just once. The ten largest clones take up approximately 4.8% of the sample. Sequences were obtained from whole blood. These receptors came from an adult who was a healthcare worker with PCR-confirmed SARS-CoV-2 infection or an uninfected control (not recorded which).

This clonotype was seen a few times. The J gene is TRBJ2-7, the V gene TRBV12-3 or TRBV12-4, with 9 bases aligning to TRBD1. The CDR3 totals 19 residues. After removal of 5 bases from V and 4 bases from J, the junction contained 21 bases not matched to a gene. In nucleotides, the CDR3 is TGTGCCAGCAGTCCTCCCTCCGACAGGGGGTTTGTCCCCCCATACGAGCAGTACTTC. Encoded protein: CASSPPSDRGFVPPYEQYF.

This clonotype was seen ten or more times. The chain recombines TRBV18 with TRBJ2-5; D ambiguous. Germline CDR1 and CDR2: KGHSH and LQKENI. The CDR3 covers 12 residues. The germline V and J ends were trimmed by 4 bases and 2 bases, with 5 bases remaining between them. CDR3 bases: TGTGCCAGCTCACTTTTACAAGAGACCCAGTACTTC. Residues: CASSLLQETQYF.

This clonotype has more than one count but fewer than ten. The chain couples TRBV19 to TRBJ2-1; D unclear. CDR3 length: 11 residues. CDR1 is LNHDA and CDR2 is SQIVND in the germline V gene (reference sequence). Trimming took 3 bases from V and 7 from J, leaving 4 bases between them. The CDR3 bases are TGTGCCAGTAGTATCTCGAATGAGCAGTTCTTC. Protein product: CASSISNEQFF.

This clonotype was found a few times. The CDR3 DNA follows: TGTGCCACCAGTGGCGGGGTTCCCGGGGAGCTGTTTTTT. It specifies CATSGGVPGELFF. The chain is built from TRBV24-1 and TRBJ2-2, with D possibly being TRBD2 (6 bases). The CDR3 loop spans 13 amino acids. Germline lookup yields CDR1 KGHDR and CDR2 SFDVKD. Trimming pared 5 bases from V and 6 bases from J, leaving 9 bases between.

The rearrangement joins TRBV5-4 to TRBJ2-3; D uncertain. Germline V gene sequence: CDR1 SGHNT, CDR2 YYREEE (reference sequence). V was cut by 4 bases and J by 5 bases, with 14 bases left in between. There are 14 residues in the CDR3. The CDR3 sequence is CASSAGLPVDTQYF. In DNA form, the CDR3 reads TGTGCCAGCAGCGCTGGTCTCCCGGTAGATACGCAGTATTTT. Looking up the rest from reference TRBV5-4 and TRBJ2-3 gives the full variable domain: ETGVTQSPTHLIKTRGQQVTLRCSSQSGHNTVSWYQQALGQGPQFIFQYYREEENGRGNFPPRFSGLQFPNYSSELNVNALELDDSALYLCASSAGLPVDTQYFGPGTRLTVL.

Of note for this clonotype: This could be a read error, since a much larger clone is one nucleotide away. The chain is built from TRBV6-5 and TRBJ1-2, with D maybe TRBD1 (5 bases). V was pared by 3 bases and J by 8 bases, with 16 bases between. Germline CDR1 reads MNHEY; CDR2 reads SVGAGI. This CDR3 region has 14 residues. The CDR3 DNA reads TGTGCCAGCAGTTATAGACAGCTACTGGGAGGCTACACCTTC. Amino acids: CASSYRQLLGGYTF.

V is TRBV7-9 and J is TRBJ1-5; 7 bases agree with TRBD1. Germline-derived CDR1 and CDR2 are SEHNR and FQNEAQ (reference sequence). The CDR3 contains 14 residues. With V trimmed by 4 bases and J by 10 bases, 10 bases remained unmatched. The CDR3 protein is CASSCEDRSCPQHF. CDR3 in DNA: TGTGCCAGCAGCTGCGAGGACAGGTCATGCCCCCAGCATTTT.

This clonotype was found a few times. Written as DNA, the CDR3 is TGCAGCGTGAGGGGGAGGAATAATGAAAAACTGTTTTTT. Encoded protein: CSVRGRNNEKLFF. The rearrangement uses TRBV29-1 and TRBJ1-4, with a weak D call TRBD1 (6 bases). The germline gives CDR1 SQVTM, CDR2 ANQGSEA. CDR3 length: 13 amino acids. Deletions cut 6 bases from V and 4 bases from J, with 12 bases between.

This clonotype has a handful of counts. The chain recombines TRBV11-2 with TRBJ1-3; 7 bases map to TRBD1. CDR1 SGHAT and CDR2 FQNNGV come from the germline V gene. This CDR3 is 15 amino acids long. J gave up 2 bases and V 3 bases, and 4 bases lay outside the gene matches. The chain's CDR3 is CASSFEGATGNTIYF. CDR3 bases: TGTGCCAGCAGCTTCGAGGGGGCGACTGGAAACACCATATATTTT.

This clonotype came up many times. V gene TRBV7-9 combines with J gene TRBJ2-7; D uncertain. Germline V gene data show CDR1 as SEHNR and CDR2 as FQNEAQ (reference sequence). Trimming took 5 bases from V and 0 from J, leaving 11 bases between them. The CDR3 totals 14 residues. The CDR3 loop is CASSRWQDSYEQYF. The CDR3 DNA is TGTGCCAGCAGCCGGTGGCAGGACTCCTACGAGCAGTACTTC.

Ten or more counts support this clonotype. This chain connects TRBV7-2 to TRBJ1-2; D remains ambiguous. V lost 6 bases and J 8 bases, leaving 10 bases between the germline ends. The CDR3 sequence is 11 residues long. Germline assignment: CDR1 SGHTA and CDR2 FQGNSA. The CDR3 coding sequence is TGTGCCAGCAGAACGGTCTACGGCTACACCTTC. Translation: CASRTVYGYTF.

This clonotype was counted many times. The V call is TRBV3-1, the J call TRBJ2-3; 9 bases map to TRBD1. The V gene end was trimmed by 3 bases and the J gene end by 5 bases; junction bases not matched to a gene: 3. The CDR3 is 14 residues long. Germline V gives CDR1 LGHDT, CDR2 YNNKEL (reference sequence). The CDR3 is CASSQGTGKDTQYF. CDR3 bases: TGTGCCAGCAGCCAGGGGACAGGGAAAGATACGCAGTATTTT.

A note on this clonotype: Being one base from a much bigger clone, this may be a read error. The chain has TRBV6-2 or TRBV6-3 and TRBJ2-7; D is uncertain. Germline V CDR1 and CDR2: MNHEY, SVGEGT. This CDR3 comprises 11 residues. The CDR3 sequence: CASGSSYELYF. The CDR3 DNA reads TGTGCCAGCGGTAGCTCCTACGAGCTGTACTTC.